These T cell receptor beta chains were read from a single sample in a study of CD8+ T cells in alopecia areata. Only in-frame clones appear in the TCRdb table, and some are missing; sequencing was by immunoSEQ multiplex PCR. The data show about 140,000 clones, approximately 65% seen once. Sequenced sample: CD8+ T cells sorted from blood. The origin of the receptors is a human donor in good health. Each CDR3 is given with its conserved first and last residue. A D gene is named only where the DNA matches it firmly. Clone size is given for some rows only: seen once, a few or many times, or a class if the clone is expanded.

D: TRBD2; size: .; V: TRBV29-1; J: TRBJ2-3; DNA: TGCAGCGTGGTGGGACTAGCGGGAGTGTTCACAGATACGCAGTATTTT; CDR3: CSVVGLAGVFTDTQYF
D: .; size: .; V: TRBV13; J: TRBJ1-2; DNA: TGTGCCAGCAGCTCGTCCACTTGGGGCTACACCTTC; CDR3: CASSSSTWGYTF
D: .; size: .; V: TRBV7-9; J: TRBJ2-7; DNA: TGTGCCAGCAGCTCTACAGACAGATACGAGCAGTACTTC; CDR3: CASSSTDRYEQYF
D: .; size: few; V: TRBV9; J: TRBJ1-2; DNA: TGTGCCAGCAGCTCCCGAGGCTCATATGGCTACACCTTC; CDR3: CASSSRGSYGYTF
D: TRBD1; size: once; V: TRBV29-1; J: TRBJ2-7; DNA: TGCAGCGTTTATCCGGGACAGGGGTCCTACGAGCAGTACTTC; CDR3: CSVYPGQGSYEQYF
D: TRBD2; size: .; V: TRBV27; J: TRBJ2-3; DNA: TGTGCCAGCAGTCCCCTAGCGGGGAGAGACGCAGATACGCAGTATTTT; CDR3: CASSPLAGRDADTQYF
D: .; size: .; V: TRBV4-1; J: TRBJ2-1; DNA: TGCGCCAGCAGCCAAGATCGGGGGGCTGAGCAGTTCTTC; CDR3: CASSQDRGAEQFF
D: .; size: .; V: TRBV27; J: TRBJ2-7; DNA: TGTGCCAGCAGTCCTTTCCAGGTGAGGGAGCAGTACTTC; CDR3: CASSPFQVREQYF
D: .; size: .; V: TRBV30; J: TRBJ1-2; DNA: TGTGCCTGGAGTAGGGATGACTATGGCTACACCTTC; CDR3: CAWSRDDYGYTF
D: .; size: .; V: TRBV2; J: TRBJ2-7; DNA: TGTGCCAGCAGAAAGGACAGTTACTACGAGCAGTACTTC; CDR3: CASRKDSYYEQYF
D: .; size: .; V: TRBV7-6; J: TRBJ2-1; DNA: TGTGCCAGCAGCTTAGGGGGAACCGCCTACAATGAGCAGTTCTTC; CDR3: CASSLGGTAYNEQFF
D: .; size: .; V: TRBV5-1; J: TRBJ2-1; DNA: TGCGCCAGCAGCTCGTCGGGGGATGAGCAGTTCTTC; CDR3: CASSSSGDEQFF
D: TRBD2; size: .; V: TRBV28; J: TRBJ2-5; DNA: TGTGCCAGCAGTTTAAAGGGAGGGGCAGATCAAGAGACCCAGTACTTC; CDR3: CASSLKGGADQETQYF
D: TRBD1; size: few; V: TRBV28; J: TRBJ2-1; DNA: TGTGCCAGCAGTTTAAATCCATCCACCGGGACAGCAAACTACAATGAGCAGTTCTTC; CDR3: CASSLNPSTGTANYNEQFF
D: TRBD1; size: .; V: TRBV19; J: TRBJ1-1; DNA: TGTGCCAGTAGTACCACGGGTACGACAGGGTACTGGAGCACTGAAGCTTTCTTT; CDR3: CASSTTGTTGYWSTEAFF
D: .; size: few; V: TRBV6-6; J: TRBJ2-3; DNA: TGTGCCAGCACCGGACGGAACACAGATACGCAGTATTTT; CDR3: CASTGRNTDTQYF
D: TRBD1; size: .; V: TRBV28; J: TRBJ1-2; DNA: TGTGCCAGCAGCTCAACAGGGGCCTATGGCTACACCTTC; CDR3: CASSSTGAYGYTF
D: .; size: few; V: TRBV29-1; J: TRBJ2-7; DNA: TGCAGCGTTGATGCAGGGGACACCTACGAGCAGTACTTC; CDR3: CSVDAGDTYEQYF
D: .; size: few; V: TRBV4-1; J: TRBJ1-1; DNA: TGCGCCAGCAGCCAAGATCCTAGGGACACCACTGAAGCTTTCTTT; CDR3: CASSQDPRDTTEAFF
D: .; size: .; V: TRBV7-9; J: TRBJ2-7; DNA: TGTGCCAGCAGCCCTAAAGGGGCCTACGAGCAGTACTTC; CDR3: CASSPKGAYEQYF
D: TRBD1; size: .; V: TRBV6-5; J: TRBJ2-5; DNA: TGTGCCAGCAGCAGGGGGAGGACCCAGTACTTC; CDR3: CASSRGRTQYF
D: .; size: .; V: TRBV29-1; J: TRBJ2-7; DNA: TGCAGCGTTGTCTCCCAGCCCTACGAGCAGTACTTC; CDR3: CSVVSQPYEQYF
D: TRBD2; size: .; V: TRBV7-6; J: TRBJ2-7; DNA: TGTGCCAGCAGCCAAGGACTAGCTTACGAGCAGTACTTC; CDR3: CASSQGLAYEQYF
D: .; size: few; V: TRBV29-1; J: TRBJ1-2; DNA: TGCAGCGTTGAAGAAGGCGGATATGGCTACACCTTC; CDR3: CSVEEGGYGYTF
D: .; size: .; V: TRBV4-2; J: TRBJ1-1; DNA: TGTGCCAGCAGCCCGATGAACACTGAAGCTTTCTTT; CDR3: CASSPMNTEAFF
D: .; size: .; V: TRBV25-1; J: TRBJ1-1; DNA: TGTGCCAGCAGTGGAGGGACTGAAGCTTTCTTT; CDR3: CASSGGTEAFF
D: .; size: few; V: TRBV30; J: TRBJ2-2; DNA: TGTGCCTTAAGACCTCCCCTCAATCCGGTATCCGGGGAGCTGTTTTTT; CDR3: CALRPPLNPVSGELFF
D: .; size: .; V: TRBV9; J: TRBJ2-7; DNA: TGTGCCAGCAGCGTTGCCCCGGGCTACGAGCAGTACTTC; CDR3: CASSVAPGYEQYF
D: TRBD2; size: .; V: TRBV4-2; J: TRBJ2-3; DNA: TGTGCCAGCAGCCCGACTAGCGGGAGTGCAGATACGCAGTATTTT; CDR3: CASSPTSGSADTQYF
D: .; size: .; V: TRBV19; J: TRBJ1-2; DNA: TGTGCCAGTAGTGCGTGGTTAGGAGACTATGGCTACACCTTC; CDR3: CASSAWLGDYGYTF
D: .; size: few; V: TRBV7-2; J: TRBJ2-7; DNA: TGTGCCAGCAGCGACGGAAACCGGGCCCAATACGAGCAGTACTTC; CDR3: CASSDGNRAQYEQYF
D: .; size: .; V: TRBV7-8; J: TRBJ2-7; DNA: TGTGCCAGCAGCTTAGCGCTAATCGGGGAATCCTACGAGCAGTACTTC; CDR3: CASSLALIGESYEQYF
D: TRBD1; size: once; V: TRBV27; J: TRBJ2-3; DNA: TGTGCCAGCAGTGAACCGGACAGGGTGTTTGATACGCAGTATTTT; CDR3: CASSEPDRVFDTQYF
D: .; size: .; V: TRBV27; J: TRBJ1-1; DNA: TGTGCCAGCAGTTTATACAGAAACACTGAAGCTTTCTTT; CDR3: CASSLYRNTEAFF
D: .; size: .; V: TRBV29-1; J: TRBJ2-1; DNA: TGCAGCGTTGTTGGACGTGGGAGCTCCTACAATGAGCAGTTCTTC; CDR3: CSVVGRGSSYNEQFF
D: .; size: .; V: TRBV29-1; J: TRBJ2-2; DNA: TGCAGCGTGCTACAGGGTACCGGGGAGCTGTTTTTT; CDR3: CSVLQGTGELFF
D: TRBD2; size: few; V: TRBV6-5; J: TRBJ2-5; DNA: TGTGCCAGCAGTCGACTAGCGGAGACCCAGTACTTC; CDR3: CASSRLAETQYF
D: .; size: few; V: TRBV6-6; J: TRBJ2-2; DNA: TGTGCCAGCAGTTGGGACGGGGAGCTGTTTTTT; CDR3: CASSWDGELFF
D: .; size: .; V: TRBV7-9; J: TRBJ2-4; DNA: TGTGCCAGCAGCTCTAATCTCGACAGTGCCAAAAACATTCAGTACTTC; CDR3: CASSSNLDSAKNIQYF
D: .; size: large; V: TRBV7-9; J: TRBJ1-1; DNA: TGTGCCAGCAGCCAAAGCCCTAAAGCGGAAGCTTTCTTT; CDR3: CASSQSPKAEAFF
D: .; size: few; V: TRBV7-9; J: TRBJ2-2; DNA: TGTGCCAGCAGCAGTACGCGGGGTCGCGGGGAGCTGTTTTTT; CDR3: CASSSTRGRGELFF
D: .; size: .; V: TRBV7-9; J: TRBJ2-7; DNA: TGTGCCAGCAGCCATTCTACCTCCCCCCACTACGAGCAGTACTTC; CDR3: CASSHSTSPHYEQYF
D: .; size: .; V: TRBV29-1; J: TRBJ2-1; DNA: TGCAGCGTTGAGGTCAGGGGCCGAGATAGGTCCTACAATGAGCAGTTCTTC; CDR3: CSVEVRGRDRSYNEQFF
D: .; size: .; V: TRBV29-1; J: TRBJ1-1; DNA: TGCAGCGTTGAAGGAAGGAGTAAAGCTTTCTTT; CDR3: CSVEGRSKAFF
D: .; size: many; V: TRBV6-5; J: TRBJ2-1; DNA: TGTGCCAGCAGTTACTCGAAGTCCTACAATGAGCAGTTCTTC; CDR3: CASSYSKSYNEQFF
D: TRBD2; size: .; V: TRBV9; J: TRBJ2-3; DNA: TGTGCCAGCAGCGAGCCCACTACTAGCCCACGGGGGGCAGATACGCAGTATTTT; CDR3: CASSEPTTSPRGADTQYF
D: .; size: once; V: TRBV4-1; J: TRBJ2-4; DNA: TGCGCCAGCAGCCAAGATGTTCCCACGCTAGCCAAAAACATTCAGTACTTC; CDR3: CASSQDVPTLAKNIQYF